The rows below give T cell receptor beta chains drawn from one sample of a study of blood T cell repertoires in COVID-19. Assay used: immunoSEQ multiplex PCR; TCRdb lists only in-frame clones, some missing. The sample contains roughly 230,000 clones, roughly nine tenths of which appear only once. The sample comprised peripheral blood. These receptors were collected from a woman between 35 and 50 years old who had recovered from COVID-19. Both conserved end residues are part of each CDR3. The D gene is left open where the match is weak. Rows give clone size only sometimes, using once, few, many, or a class for an expanded clone.

cdr3_nt: TGCGCCAGCAGCCAAGGAACTAGCGTCGGCACAGATACGCAGTATTTT
cdr3_aa: CASSQGTSVGTDTQYF
clone_size: .
v_call: TRBV4-1
j_call: TRBJ2-3
d_call: TRBD2

cdr3_nt: TGTGCCAGCAGCTCCACAGACACTGGAAACACCATATATTTT
cdr3_aa: CASSSTDTGNTIYF
clone_size: .
v_call: TRBV7-6
j_call: TRBJ1-3
d_call: .

cdr3_nt: TGTGCCAGCAGCTTGAAAGCGGGAGGGGAAGATACGCAGTATTTT
cdr3_aa: CASSLKAGGEDTQYF
clone_size: .
v_call: TRBV5-8
j_call: TRBJ2-3
d_call: TRBD2

cdr3_nt: TGTGCCAGCAGCCAAGATACAGCGGGAGGCGGCAATGAGCAGTTCTTC
cdr3_aa: CASSQDTAGGGNEQFF
clone_size: .
v_call: TRBV14
j_call: TRBJ2-1
d_call: TRBD2

cdr3_nt: TGTGCCAGCAGCCAAGGGACAGGGGACAATGAGCAGTTCTTC
cdr3_aa: CASSQGTGDNEQFF
clone_size: .
v_call: TRBV3-1/TRBV3-2
j_call: TRBJ2-1
d_call: TRBD1

cdr3_nt: TGTGCCAGCAGCTTTCAGGGGCAATCGGCTTTCTTT
cdr3_aa: CASSFQGQSAFF
clone_size: .
v_call: TRBV7-6
j_call: TRBJ1-1
d_call: .

cdr3_nt: TGTGCCACCAGTGATCCAGACAGGGGGAGTAACGCCGCAGCAGATACGCAGTATTTT
cdr3_aa: CATSDPDRGSNAAADTQYF
clone_size: .
v_call: TRBV24-1
j_call: TRBJ2-3
d_call: TRBD1

cdr3_nt: TGTGCCAGCTCACCGGACAGTCAAGAGACCCAGTACTTC
cdr3_aa: CASSPDSQETQYF
clone_size: .
v_call: TRBV18
j_call: TRBJ2-5
d_call: .

cdr3_nt: TGTGCCAGCAGCTGGGACAGGGGAAACGGGGAGCTGTTTTTT
cdr3_aa: CASSWDRGNGELFF
clone_size: .
v_call: TRBV13
j_call: TRBJ2-2
d_call: TRBD1

cdr3_nt: TGTGCCAGCAGGGGCAGGGGTAATGAAAAACTGTTTTTT
cdr3_aa: CASRGRGNEKLFF
clone_size: .
v_call: TRBV3-1/TRBV3-2
j_call: TRBJ1-4
d_call: .

cdr3_nt: TGCAGCGGAACCGGGACAGGGACTGAAAAACTGTTTTTT
cdr3_aa: CSGTGTGTEKLFF
clone_size: .
v_call: TRBV29-1
j_call: TRBJ1-4
d_call: TRBD1

cdr3_nt: TGTGCCAGCAGCGGGGGGGGCCCCGGGGAGCTGTTTTTT
cdr3_aa: CASSGGGPGELFF
clone_size: .
v_call: TRBV3-1/TRBV3-2
j_call: TRBJ2-2
d_call: .

cdr3_nt: TGTGCCAGCAGCTTCTTATTTTTCTCGGGGACAGGGAACACCGGGGAGCTGTTTTTT
cdr3_aa: CASSFLFFSGTGNTGELFF
clone_size: .
v_call: TRBV5-5
j_call: TRBJ2-2
d_call: TRBD1

cdr3_nt: TGTGCCAGCAGCTTAGGGACAGGGAAAGGCTATGGCTACACCTTC
cdr3_aa: CASSLGTGKGYGYTF
clone_size: .
v_call: TRBV7-2
j_call: TRBJ1-2
d_call: TRBD1

cdr3_nt: TGTGCCTGGAGTGCGGGGGACAATCAGCCCCAGCATTTT
cdr3_aa: CAWSAGDNQPQHF
clone_size: .
v_call: TRBV30
j_call: TRBJ1-5
d_call: .

cdr3_nt: TGTGCCAGCAGCTTACCAGGGGGCGAATCCAAAAACATTCAGTACTTC
cdr3_aa: CASSLPGGESKNIQYF
clone_size: .
v_call: TRBV7-6
j_call: TRBJ2-4
d_call: TRBD1

cdr3_nt: TGTGCCAGCAGCTCCTATGGGACAGGAAATAATGAAAAACTGTTTTTT
cdr3_aa: CASSSYGTGNNEKLFF
clone_size: .
v_call: TRBV5-4
j_call: TRBJ1-4
d_call: TRBD1

cdr3_nt: TGTGCCAGCGCCCGACAGATCCAAGAGACCCAGTACTTC
cdr3_aa: CASARQIQETQYF
clone_size: .
v_call: TRBV12-3/TRBV12-4
j_call: TRBJ2-5
d_call: .

cdr3_nt: TGCGCCAGCAGCTTGGGGACAGGGGAGGCCGGGGAGCTGTTTTTT
cdr3_aa: CASSLGTGEAGELFF
clone_size: .
v_call: TRBV5-1
j_call: TRBJ2-2
d_call: TRBD1

cdr3_nt: TGTGCCAGCAGGGGACTAGCGGCCCAAGAGACCCAGTACTTC
cdr3_aa: CASRGLAAQETQYF
clone_size: .
v_call: TRBV6-5
j_call: TRBJ2-5
d_call: TRBD2

cdr3_nt: TGTGCCAGCAGCTTGTCCAAGCGCCATGAGCAGTTCTTC
cdr3_aa: CASSLSKRHEQFF
clone_size: .
v_call: TRBV5-8
j_call: TRBJ2-1
d_call: .

cdr3_nt: TGTGCCAGCAGTCCGACAGGGGGAGGCTACACCTTC
cdr3_aa: CASSPTGGGYTF
clone_size: .
v_call: TRBV12-3/TRBV12-4
j_call: TRBJ1-2
d_call: TRBD1

cdr3_nt: TGCGCCAGCACCCGACCGGGTGGGGGCGCGAACACCGGGGAGCTGTTTTTT
cdr3_aa: CASTRPGGGANTGELFF
clone_size: .
v_call: TRBV5-1
j_call: TRBJ2-2
d_call: .

cdr3_nt: TGTGCCAGCCGCGGGACTAGCGCCGCCGGGGAGCTGTTTTTT
cdr3_aa: CASRGTSAAGELFF
clone_size: .
v_call: TRBV5-4
j_call: TRBJ2-2
d_call: TRBD2

cdr3_nt: TGCAGCGTTGGGTTAGGAGGGGCCTACAATGAGCAGTTCTTC
cdr3_aa: CSVGLGGAYNEQFF
clone_size: .
v_call: TRBV29-1
j_call: TRBJ2-1
d_call: .

cdr3_nt: TGTGCCAGCAGCTTAGTAGGCGGGGAAATGGAGACTGAAGCTTTCTTT
cdr3_aa: CASSLVGGEMETEAFF
clone_size: .
v_call: TRBV7-7
j_call: TRBJ1-1
d_call: .

cdr3_nt: TGTGCCAGCAGCTTAGGGCTAGACAATGAGCAGTTCTTC
cdr3_aa: CASSLGLDNEQFF
clone_size: .
v_call: TRBV7-2
j_call: TRBJ2-1
d_call: .

cdr3_nt: TGTGCCAGTGGAGGGACCGGGAGCAATCAGCCCCAGCATTTT
cdr3_aa: CASGGTGSNQPQHF
clone_size: few
v_call: TRBV19
j_call: TRBJ1-5
d_call: .

cdr3_nt: TGTGCCAGCAGCTTGGGGGCCTCGGTCGGCTCCTACAATGAGCAGTTCTTC
cdr3_aa: CASSLGASVGSYNEQFF
clone_size: .
v_call: TRBV5-4
j_call: TRBJ2-1
d_call: .

cdr3_nt: TGTGCCAGCTCCGTGTTGGCTCAGGGGTACAATGAGCAGTTCTTC
cdr3_aa: CASSVLAQGYNEQFF
clone_size: .
v_call: TRBV28
j_call: TRBJ2-1
d_call: .

cdr3_nt: TGTGCCAGTAGTATAAGACAGGATTGGCTCTATGGCTACACCTTC
cdr3_aa: CASSIRQDWLYGYTF
clone_size: .
v_call: TRBV19
j_call: TRBJ1-2
d_call: .

cdr3_nt: TGTGCCAGCAGCTTAAGCGGGGGCTACGAGCAGTACTTC
cdr3_aa: CASSLSGGYEQYF
clone_size: once
v_call: TRBV7-3
j_call: TRBJ2-7
d_call: TRBD2

cdr3_nt: TGTGCCAGCAGCTCCGGGACAGGGGATAATCAGCCCCAGCATTTT
cdr3_aa: CASSSGTGDNQPQHF
clone_size: .
v_call: TRBV5-4
j_call: TRBJ1-5
d_call: TRBD1

cdr3_nt: TGTGCCAGCAGTTCTACAGGGACCAATCAGCCCCAGCATTTT
cdr3_aa: CASSSTGTNQPQHF
clone_size: few
v_call: TRBV6-2/TRBV6-3
j_call: TRBJ1-5
d_call: .

cdr3_nt: TGTGCCAGCAGTTACCGAGAGGGCCCTGGAAACACCATATATTTT
cdr3_aa: CASSYREGPGNTIYF
clone_size: .
v_call: TRBV6-6
j_call: TRBJ1-3
d_call: .

cdr3_nt: TGTGCCACCAACAGGGATGGCACAGATACGCAGTATTTT
cdr3_aa: CATNRDGTDTQYF
clone_size: .
v_call: TRBV24-1
j_call: TRBJ2-3
d_call: .

cdr3_nt: TGTGCCTGGACTGTGGGAGCGAGGAACATTCAGTACTTC
cdr3_aa: CAWTVGARNIQYF
clone_size: .
v_call: TRBV30
j_call: TRBJ2-4
d_call: .

cdr3_nt: TGTGCCAGCAGTTTAAACCCTCGCCACAGGGGTCGGCCCGGGGAGCTGTTTTTT
cdr3_aa: CASSLNPRHRGRPGELFF
clone_size: .
v_call: TRBV27
j_call: TRBJ2-2
d_call: TRBD1

cdr3_nt: TGTGCCAGCAGCTCGGGAGTTTTAAACACCATATATTTT
cdr3_aa: CASSSGVLNTIYF
clone_size: .
v_call: TRBV7-9
j_call: TRBJ1-3
d_call: .

cdr3_nt: TGCGCCAGCAGCTTGGCCAGGGCCGATGAAAAACTGTTTTTT
cdr3_aa: CASSLARADEKLFF
clone_size: .
v_call: TRBV5-1
j_call: TRBJ1-4
d_call: .

cdr3_nt: TGTGCCAGCAGTTTAGCTGTCAGCGAGATCTCCTACGAGCAGTACTTC
cdr3_aa: CASSLAVSEISYEQYF
clone_size: .
v_call: TRBV28
j_call: TRBJ2-7
d_call: .

cdr3_nt: TGTGCCAGCAGTTTCGACAGGGGCACAACTAATGAAAAACTGTTTTTT
cdr3_aa: CASSFDRGTTNEKLFF
clone_size: .
v_call: TRBV2
j_call: TRBJ1-4
d_call: TRBD1

cdr3_nt: TGTGCCAGTAGTAGTATCTTTAACTATGGCTACACCTTC
cdr3_aa: CASSSIFNYGYTF
clone_size: .
v_call: TRBV19
j_call: TRBJ1-2
d_call: .

cdr3_nt: TGTGCCAGCAGTTACACAGACAGGGAACATGAAGCTTTCTTT
cdr3_aa: CASSYTDREHEAFF
clone_size: .
v_call: TRBV6-5
j_call: TRBJ1-1
d_call: TRBD1

cdr3_nt: TGTGCCAGTAGTATAGGCACAGGTAACAATGAAAAACTGTTTTTT
cdr3_aa: CASSIGTGNNEKLFF
clone_size: .
v_call: TRBV19
j_call: TRBJ1-4
d_call: .

cdr3_nt: TGTGCCAGCCGGGAGCGGGACTTCAGGGATACGCAGTATTTT
cdr3_aa: CASRERDFRDTQYF
clone_size: once
v_call: TRBV7-2
j_call: TRBJ2-3
d_call: TRBD2

cdr3_nt: TGTGCCAGCAGCCCACAGATGGACGGGGGAAGCGGGGAGCTGTTTTTT
cdr3_aa: CASSPQMDGGSGELFF
clone_size: .
v_call: TRBV3-1/TRBV3-2
j_call: TRBJ2-2
d_call: .

cdr3_nt: TGTGCCAGCAGCTTAGTAGGGGCTAGATCTAGCACAGATACGCAGTATTTT
cdr3_aa: CASSLVGARSSTDTQYF
clone_size: .
v_call: TRBV7-2
j_call: TRBJ2-3
d_call: .

cdr3_nt: TGTGCCAGCAGCCACACGACAGGATCCGATTATGGCTACACCTTC
cdr3_aa: CASSHTTGSDYGYTF
clone_size: .
v_call: TRBV7-9
j_call: TRBJ1-2
d_call: .

cdr3_nt: TGTGCCAGCAGAGACAGCTCCTATAATTCACCCCTCCACTTT
cdr3_aa: CASRDSSYNSPLHF
clone_size: .
v_call: TRBV28
j_call: TRBJ1-6
d_call: .

cdr3_nt: TGTGCCAGCAGTGACAGGGGGTTATACGAGCAGTACTTC
cdr3_aa: CASSDRGLYEQYF
clone_size: .
v_call: TRBV2
j_call: TRBJ2-7
d_call: TRBD1

cdr3_nt: TGCGCCAGCAGCCAAGAGTCGGGACAGAGCTCCTATAATTCACCCCTCCACTTT
cdr3_aa: CASSQESGQSSYNSPLHF
clone_size: .
v_call: TRBV4-3
j_call: TRBJ1-6
d_call: TRBD1

cdr3_nt: TGTGCCAGAAGCTTAACAAGCGGACGGCCCCACGAGCAGTACTTC
cdr3_aa: CARSLTSGRPHEQYF
clone_size: .
v_call: TRBV5-3
j_call: TRBJ2-7
d_call: .

cdr3_nt: TGTGCCAGCAGCTTAGGGCGGGGGTATCAAGAGACCCAGTACTTC
cdr3_aa: CASSLGRGYQETQYF
clone_size: .
v_call: TRBV11-1
j_call: TRBJ2-5
d_call: TRBD2